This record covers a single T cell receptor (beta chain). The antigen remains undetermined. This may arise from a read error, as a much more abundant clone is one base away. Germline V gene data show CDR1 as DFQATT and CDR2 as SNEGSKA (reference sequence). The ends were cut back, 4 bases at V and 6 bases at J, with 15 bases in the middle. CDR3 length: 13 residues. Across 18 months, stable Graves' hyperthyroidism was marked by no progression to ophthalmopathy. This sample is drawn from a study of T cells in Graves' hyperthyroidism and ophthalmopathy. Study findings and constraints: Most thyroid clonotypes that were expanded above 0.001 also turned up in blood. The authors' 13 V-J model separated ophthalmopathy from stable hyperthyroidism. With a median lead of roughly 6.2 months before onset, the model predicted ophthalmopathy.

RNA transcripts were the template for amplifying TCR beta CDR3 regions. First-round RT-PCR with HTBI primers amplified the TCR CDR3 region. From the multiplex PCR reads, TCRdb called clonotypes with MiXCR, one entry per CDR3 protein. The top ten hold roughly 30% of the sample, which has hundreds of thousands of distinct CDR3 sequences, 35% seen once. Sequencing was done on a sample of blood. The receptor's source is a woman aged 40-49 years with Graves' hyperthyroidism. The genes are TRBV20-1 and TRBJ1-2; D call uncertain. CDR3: CSAKDLTQNGYTF. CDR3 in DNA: TGCAGTGCTAAAGATCTGACGCAGAATGGCTACACCTTC.